This entry concerns a single T cell receptor beta chain. The antigen remains undetermined. Some clones are missing from TCRdb's copy, which holds only in-frame ones; the method was immunoSEQ multiplex PCR. This sample carries 91,000 or so clones, about nine tenths of them seen once, and the ten largest clones take approximately 4%. V was pared by 5 bases and J by 0 bases, with 11 bases between. This CDR3 contains 14 residues. Per germline, CDR1 SGHAT and CDR2 FQNNGV. This record comes from a study of identifying expanded T cells in peripheral blood. Regarding the study as a whole: Variance in clone template counts between approximately two-week samples significantly increased with total template count across all healthy donors.

During the collection period, no donor immune events like infections were recorded. The genes are TRBV11-2 and TRBJ2-7; D is ambiguous. Specimen: blood. This TCR came from a person aged 18 to 75 in good health. CDR3 bases: TGTGCCAGCAGCCCGGCCCGGACCTCCTACGAGCAGTACTTC. Amino acid sequence: CASSPARTSYEQYF.